This T cell receptor (beta chain) derives from a study of blood T cell repertoires in COVID-19. The CDR3 is made up of 14 amino acids. From germline, CDR1 is SNHLY and CDR2 FYNNEI. Trimming left V 1 base short and J 3 bases short, with 6 bases between. Authors' analysis steps: By means of reference gene primer amplification, nucleated cell counts were estimated. The method was immunoSEQ multiplex PCR; TCRdb's version includes in-frame clones alone and lacks a portion of them. V and J calls and clone size are copied from that table; D and trimming were computed from the DNA. Of around 300,000 clones in the sample, under 90% were seen once.

The sequence was collected from a middle-aged woman who had recovered from COVID-19. The material sequenced was peripheral blood. V gene TRBV2 combines with J gene TRBJ2-2, with no clear D. DNA for the CDR3: TGTGCCAGCAGTGAAGGTTCTGACACCGGGGAGCTGTTTTTT. This translates into CASSEGSDTGELFF. The complete variable domain, with remaining parts taken from reference TRBV2 and TRBJ2-2, reads EPEVTQTPSHQVTQMGQEVILRCVPISNHLYFYWYRQILGQKVEFLVSFYNNEISEKSEIFDDQFSVERPDGSNFTLKIRSTKLEDSAMYFCASSEGSDTGELFFGEGSRLTVL.